Presented here are 12 T cell receptor beta chains from one specimen sequenced in a study of blood T cell repertoires in COVID-19. Clones were sequenced by immunoSEQ multiplex PCR, and TCRdb holds only the in-frame ones, with some missing. The table includes 210,000 or so clones, 86% detected once. The material sequenced was PBMCs or T cells enriched from blood (not recorded which). The receptor set was obtained from a woman in her forties or fifties in a cohort exposed to, infected with or recovered from COVID-19 (not recorded which).

The rearrangement joins TRBV6-2 or TRBV6-3 to TRBJ1-2; D is unclear. Looked up from germline, CDR1 is MNHEY and CDR2 is SVGEGT. Trimming cost V 4 bases and J 4 bases, with 7 bases left between them. The CDR3 runs to 12 residues. The CDR3 protein is CASSFEFYGYTF. The CDR3 region has the DNA TGTGCCAGCAGTTTTGAGTTCTATGGCTACACCTTC.

The CDR3 sequence is CASSQGGREDTQYF. As DNA, the CDR3 is TGTGCCAGCAGCCAAGGGGGCCGAGAAGATACGCAGTATTTT. This chain joins TRBV4-2 and TRBJ2-3; a weak D match, TRBD1 (5 bases). V lost 1 base and J lost 5, with 10 bases in between. The CDR3 runs to 14 residues. Germline V gene lookup returns CDR1 LGHNA and CDR2 YNFKEQ.

This sequence joins TRBV2 and TRBJ2-4; the D gene is possibly TRBD1 (5 bases). Germline values: CDR1 SNHLY, CDR2 FYNNEI. The CDR3 consists of 13 residues. With 5 bases removed from V and 11 bases from J, the gap between germline ends came to 16 bases. CDR3 sequence: CASSTGHQGVQYF. CDR3 in DNA: TGTGCCAGCAGTACCGGGCACCAGGGCGTTCAGTACTTC.

This clone has ten or more counts. The J gene is TRBJ1-6, the V gene TRBV7-9; D is undetermined. This CDR3 region has 14 residues. Looked up from germline, CDR1 is SEHNR and CDR2 is FQNEAQ (reference sequence). The ends were cut back, 6 bases at V and 10 bases at J, with 16 bases in the middle. In nucleotides, the CDR3 is TGTGCCAGCAGGAAGGGAGTAAACGGCTCACCCCTCCACTTT. Protein product: CASRKGVNGSPLHF.

The genes are TRBV7-2 and TRBJ2-3, with 8 bases identical to TRBD1. The trim removed 5 bases at V and 5 bases at J, leaving 12 bases unmatched. This CDR3 has 16 residues. Germline loops: CDR1 SGHTA, CDR2 FQGNSA. This CDR3 is CASSRGGTGTIDTQYF. As DNA, the CDR3 is TGTGCCAGCAGCCGTGGCGGGACAGGTACCATAGATACGCAGTATTTT.

This chain connects TRBV24-1 to TRBJ2-3, with no clear D. CDR3 length equals 12 residues. V dropped 5 bases and J dropped 3 bases, with 5 bases sitting between them. CDR1 and CDR2 from the germline V gene are KGHDR and SFDVKD. The CDR3 protein is CATSGRTDTQYF. For the CDR3, the DNA is TGTGCCACCAGTGGTCGTACAGATACGCAGTATTTT.

This chain links TRBV29-1 with TRBJ2-1, with D perhaps matching TRBD1 (6 bases). The CDR3 runs to 14 residues. The V gene's germline CDR1 is SQVTM and CDR2 ANQGSEA. Trimming removed 7 bases from V and 1 base from J, with 14 bases in between. The CDR3 nucleotides read TGCAGCGCTTACAGGGCAAAATCCTACAATGAGCAGTTCTTC. Amino acids: CSAYRAKSYNEQFF.

This chain joins TRBV2 and TRBJ2-3, with 8 bases identical to TRBD2. This CDR3 has 13 residues. Germline V gives CDR1 SNHLY, CDR2 FYNNEI. Unmatched junction bases numbered 4, after V lost 6 bases and J lost 5 bases. The CDR3 DNA sequence: TGTGCCAGCAGAAGAAGCGGGAGAGATACGCAGTATTTT. This codes for CASRRSGRDTQYF.

This clone came up once. The V gene is TRBV18, the J gene TRBJ2-2; 9 bases map to TRBD2. This CDR3 contains 18 residues. Per germline, CDR1 KGHSH and CDR2 LQKENI. The V segment lost 2 bases and the J segment 0 bases; nucleotides outside the gene matches: 7. The CDR3 nucleotides are TGTGCCAGCTCACCAGCCAATAGCGGGGGACCGAACACCGGGGAGCTGTTTTTT. Protein sequence: CASSPANSGGPNTGELFF.

The gene calls are TRBV30 and TRBJ2-2; D is unresolved. The CDR3 has 15 residues. V was trimmed by 5 bases and J by 2 bases, leaving 15 bases between them. Germline CDR1 reads GTSNPN; CDR2 reads SVGIG (reference sequence). The DNA for the CDR3 is TGTGCCTGGCAGGTGGGCCAGACCAACACCGGGGAGCTGTTTTTT. Protein product: CAWQVGQTNTGELFF.

This chain joins TRBV2 and TRBJ1-4; 7 bases match TRBD1. V dropped 4 bases and J dropped 5; count of bases not matched to a gene: 7. This CDR3 comprises 15 residues. The germline CDR1 and CDR2 sequences are SNHLY and FYNNEI. In nucleotides, the CDR3 is TGTGCCAGCAGTGCCCTGGGACAGTGGAATGAAAAACTGTTTTTT. This gives the protein CASSALGQWNEKLFF. Filled out from reference TRBV2 and TRBJ1-4, the complete variable domain reads EPEVTQTPSHQVTQMGQEVILRCVPISNHLYFYWYRQILGQKVEFLVSFYNNEISEKSEIFDDQFSVERPDGSNFTLKIRSTKLEDSAMYFCASSALGQWNEKLFFGSGTQLSVL.

J is TRBJ2-1 and V is TRBV7-3; no clear D. CDR1 is SGHTA, CDR2 FQGTGA, per germline. V lost 2 bases to trimming and J lost 9 bases, with 8 bases between them. The CDR3 sequence is 12 residues long. The CDR3 here is CASSLDLGEQFF. As DNA, the CDR3 is TGTGCCAGCAGCTTAGACTTAGGTGAGCAGTTCTTC. Together with reference TRBV7-3 and TRBJ2-1, the CDR3 gives the full variable domain: GAGVSQTPSNKVTEKGKYVELRCDPISGHTALYWYRQSLGQGPEFLIYFQGTGAADDSGLPNDRFFAVRPEGSVSTLKIQRTERGDSAVYLCASSLDLGEQFFGPGTRLTVL.